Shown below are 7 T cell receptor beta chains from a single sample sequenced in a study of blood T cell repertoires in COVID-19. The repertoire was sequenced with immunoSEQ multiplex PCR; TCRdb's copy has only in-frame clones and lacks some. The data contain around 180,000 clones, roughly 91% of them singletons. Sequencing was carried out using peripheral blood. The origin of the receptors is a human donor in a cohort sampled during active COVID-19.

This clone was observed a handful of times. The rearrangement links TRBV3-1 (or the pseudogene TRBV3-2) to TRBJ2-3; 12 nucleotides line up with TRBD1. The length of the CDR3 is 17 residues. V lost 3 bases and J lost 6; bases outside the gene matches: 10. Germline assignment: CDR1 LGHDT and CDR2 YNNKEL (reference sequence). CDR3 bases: TGTGCCAGCAGCCACCTACTACCGGGACAGGGGGCCGATACGCAGTATTTT. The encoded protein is CASSHLLPGQGADTQYF.

Here the CDR3 reads CASSVASGRYEQYF. The CDR3, as DNA: TGTGCCAGCAGCGTAGCAAGCGGGAGGTACGAGCAGTACTTC. This rearrangement joins TRBV9 to TRBJ2-7; TRBD2 aligns across 9 bases. The germline gives CDR1 SGDLS, CDR2 YYNGEE. This CDR3 is built from 14 residues. The J segment lost 4 bases and the V segment lost 0 bases, leaving 2 bases of the junction unmatched.

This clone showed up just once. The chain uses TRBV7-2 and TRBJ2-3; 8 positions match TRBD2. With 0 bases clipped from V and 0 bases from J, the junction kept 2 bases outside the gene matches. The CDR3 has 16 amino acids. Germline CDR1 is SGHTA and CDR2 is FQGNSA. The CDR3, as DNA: TGTGCCAGCAGCTTAGCTGGCGGGGGGAGCACAGATACGCAGTATTTT. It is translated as CASSLAGGGSTDTQYF.

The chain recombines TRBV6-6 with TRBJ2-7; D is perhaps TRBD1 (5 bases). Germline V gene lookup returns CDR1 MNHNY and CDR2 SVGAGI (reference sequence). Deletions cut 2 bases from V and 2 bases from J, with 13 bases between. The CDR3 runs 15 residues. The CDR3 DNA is TGTGCCAGCAGTTACCGGCCAGTGGGGCCCTACGAGCAGTACTTC. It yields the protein CASSYRPVGPYEQYF.

The CDR3: CASRVTGENIQYF. CDR3 nucleotides: TGTGCCAGCAGAGTGACAGGGGAAAACATTCAGTACTTC. The chain has TRBV12-3 or TRBV12-4 and TRBJ2-4; 8 bases match TRBD1. Germline trimming cut 6 bases from V and 5 bases from J; bases unmatched to any gene: 3. CDR3 length: 13 residues.

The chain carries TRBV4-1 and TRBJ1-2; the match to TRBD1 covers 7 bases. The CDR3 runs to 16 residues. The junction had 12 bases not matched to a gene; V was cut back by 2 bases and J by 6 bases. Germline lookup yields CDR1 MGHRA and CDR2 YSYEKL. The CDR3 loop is CASSQPGEQGKNGYTF. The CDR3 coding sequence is TGCGCCAGCAGCCAACCCGGGGAACAGGGGAAGAATGGCTACACCTTC.

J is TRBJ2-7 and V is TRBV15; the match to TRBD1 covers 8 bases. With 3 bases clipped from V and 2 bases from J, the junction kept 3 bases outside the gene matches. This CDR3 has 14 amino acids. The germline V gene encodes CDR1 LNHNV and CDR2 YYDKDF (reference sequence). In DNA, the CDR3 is TGTGCCACCAGCAGGGAGACAGGGGCCTACGAGCAGTACTTC. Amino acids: CATSRETGAYEQYF.